The 21 T cell receptor beta chains reported below all come from one sample, sequenced in a study of blood T cell repertoires in COVID-19. Repertoires were generated with immunoSEQ multiplex PCR, while TCRdb's copy carries only in-frame clones and drops some. The table records just over 300,000 clones, 80% to 90% of them present only once. Sequenced: PBMCs or T cells enriched from blood (not recorded which). These receptors originate from a man aged 25 to 40 who had recovered from COVID-19.

The rearrangement uses TRBV19 and TRBJ2-6, with 8 nucleotides matching TRBD1. Germline loops: CDR1 LNHDA, CDR2 SQIVND (reference sequence). The CDR3 is 17 amino acids. V dropped 8 bases and J dropped 4; count of bases not matched to a gene: 13. The CDR3 coding sequence is TGTGCCAGTGCCCCCCGGACAGGGCAATCCGGGGCCAACGTCCTGACTTTC. Its protein is CASAPRTGQSGANVLTF.

The gene calls are TRBV30 and TRBJ1-2; 8 bases are shared with TRBD1. CDR1 is GTSNPN, CDR2 SVGIG, per germline (reference sequence). This CDR3 contains 12 residues. With V trimmed by 7 bases and J by 8 bases, 9 bases remained unmatched. DNA of the CDR3: TGTGCCTCGGACAGGGTCCCGGGCGGCTACACCTTC. Its translation is CASDRVPGGYTF.

The J gene is TRBJ2-7, the V gene TRBV6-5; 7 bases align to TRBD2. Trimming removed 6 bases from V and 3 bases from J; junction bases left unmatched: 8. Germline-derived CDR1 and CDR2 are MNHEY and SVGAGI. The CDR3 runs 14 residues. CDR3 coding DNA: TGTGCCAGCAGACCGGGACTAAGTCACTACGAGCAGTACTTC. It is translated as CASRPGLSHYEQYF.

J is TRBJ2-7 and V is TRBV10-1; a weak D match, TRBD1 (6 bases). The V end lost 1 base, the J end lost 6 bases, and 10 bases lay between the germline ends. Germline CDR1 reads WNHNN; CDR2 reads SYGVQD (reference sequence). This CDR3 contains 13 residues. Written as DNA, the CDR3 is TGCGCCAGCAGTGAGTTATTGACAGGCGAGCAGTACTTC. It codes for CASSELLTGEQYF.

The chain joins TRBV27 to TRBJ1-2; weak D call: TRBD1 (6 bases). Germline V lookup: CDR1 MNHEY, CDR2 SMNVEV (reference sequence). The CDR3 consists of 13 residues. V was trimmed by 3 bases and J by 8 bases, leaving 13 bases between them. The CDR3 protein is CASSLEDRSGYTF. The CDR3 DNA reads as TGTGCCAGCAGTTTGGAAGACAGGTCCGGCTACACCTTC.

This clone was counted once. The chain employs TRBV6-2 or TRBV6-3 and TRBJ2-2; 10 positions match TRBD2. The junction had 1 base not matched to a gene; V was cut back by 2 bases and J by 4 bases. Germline CDR1 is MNHEY and CDR2 is SVGEGT. The CDR3 covers 15 residues. DNA of the CDR3: TGTGCCAGCAGTTACAGCGGGGGGGCCACCGGGGAGCTGTTTTTT. This translates into CASSYSGGATGELFF.

The gene calls are TRBV29-1 and TRBJ2-5; 7 bases agree with TRBD1. CDR1 is SQVTM and CDR2 is ANQGSEA in the germline V gene. The ends lost 3 bases at V and 4 bases at J; junction bases unmatched: 8. The CDR3 loop spans 14 amino acids. CDR3: CSVDRGQSGETQYF. CDR3 nucleotides: TGCAGCGTTGACCGGGGACAGTCGGGAGAGACCCAGTACTTC. Based on the CDR3 plus reference TRBV29-1 and TRBJ2-5, the full variable domain is SAVISQKPSRDICQRGTSLTIQCQVDSQVTMMFWYRQQPGQSLTLIATANQGSEATYESGFVIDKFPISRPNLTFSTLTVSNMSPEDSSIYLCSVDRGQSGETQYFGPGTRLLVL.

The chain employs TRBV10-1 and TRBJ2-3; TRBD2 agrees at 10 bases. Germline lookup yields CDR1 WNHNN and CDR2 SYGVQD (reference sequence). V shed 7 bases and J 0 bases; nucleotides not matched to a gene: 10. This CDR3 comprises 17 residues. CDR3 sequence reads: CASTPGTSAYSTDTQYF. DNA for the CDR3: TGCGCCAGCACCCCGGGGACTAGCGCTTATAGCACAGATACGCAGTATTTT.

The J gene is TRBJ1-4, the V gene TRBV27; D is uncertain. The germline V gene encodes CDR1 MNHEY and CDR2 SMNVEV (reference sequence). V was trimmed by 5 bases and J by 8 bases, leaving 15 bases between them. The CDR3 runs to 14 residues. Written as DNA, the CDR3 is TGTGCCAGCAGTCCCAGTGATTTGAGGGAAAAACTGTTTTTT. Its protein product is CASSPSDLREKLFF.

This chain joins TRBV6-2 or TRBV6-3 and TRBJ1-4; D gene uncertain. Germline V lookup: CDR1 MNHEY, CDR2 SVGEGT. V was shortened by 6 bases and J by 2 bases, with 10 bases between the two germline ends. The CDR3 has 14 residues. CDR3 bases: TGTGCCAGCAGCCGCGGGAGCACTAATGAAAAACTGTTTTTT. Amino acid sequence: CASSRGSTNEKLFF.

The chain is built from TRBV4-3 and TRBJ1-3; no clear D gene. CDR1 and CDR2 (germline): LGHNA, YSLEER. Trimming took off 0 bases at V and 2 bases at J, with 20 bases between the two ends. The CDR3 length is 19 residues. This chain's CDR3 is CASSQDRHMAGAAGNTIYF. CDR3 DNA: TGCGCCAGCAGCCAAGATCGTCATATGGCCGGCGCGGCTGGAAACACCATATATTTT.

V gene TRBV5-1 combines with J gene TRBJ2-5; no clear D. V lost 4 bases to trimming and J lost 0 bases, with 4 bases between them. Germline CDR1 SGHRS, CDR2 YFSETQ. CDR3 size: 12 residues. The CDR3 is CASSQYQETQYF. The CDR3 DNA reads TGCGCCAGCAGCCAGTACCAAGAGACCCAGTACTTC.

The chain employs TRBV2 and TRBJ2-1, with D maybe TRBD1 (6 bases). The CDR3 totals 15 residues. The V end was cut by 8 bases, the J end by 3 bases, with 17 bases between. From germline, CDR1 is SNHLY and CDR2 FYNNEI. The CDR3 loop reads CASQKGPGDYNEQFF. The CDR3 bases are TGTGCCAGCCAAAAAGGGCCAGGGGACTACAATGAGCAGTTCTTC.

The chain employs TRBV7-8 and TRBJ2-1; TRBD2 is a possible D gene (5 bases). CDR3 size: 13 residues. The ends were cut back, 4 bases at V and 6 bases at J, with 10 bases in the middle. Germline CDR1 reads SGHVS; CDR2 reads FQNEAQ. CDR3 protein: CASSSGTRNEQFF. The CDR3 DNA reads TGTGCCAGCAGCTCGGGAACGCGCAATGAGCAGTTCTTC.

The V call is TRBV23-1, the J call TRBJ2-5, with 7 bases fitting TRBD2. TRBV23-1 carries the ORF label, with uncertain function. The CDR3 contains 17 residues. Unmatched junction bases numbered 15, after V lost 3 bases and J lost 5 bases. As DNA, the CDR3 is TGCGCCAGCAGTCACGCATCCCCACTAGGGAGGGTCGAGACCCAGTACTTC. Protein sequence: CASSHASPLGRVETQYF.

This clone was seen a handful of times. V usage is TRBV9 and J usage is TRBJ2-1; TRBD2 matches 7 bases. The CDR3 sequence is 16 residues long. V shed 0 bases and J 4 bases; nucleotides not matched to a gene: 7. From germline, CDR1 is SGDLS and CDR2 YYNGEE. CDR3 amino acids: CASSVAGGGAYNEQFF. CDR3 sequence (DNA): TGTGCCAGCAGCGTAGCGGGCGGGGGTGCTTACAATGAGCAGTTCTTC.

The V and J genes are TRBV19 and TRBJ1-4; D uncertain. Germline values: CDR1 LNHDA, CDR2 SQIVND (reference sequence). The CDR3 totals 15 residues. With 5 bases removed from V and 6 bases from J, the gap between germline ends came to 16 bases. The DNA of the CDR3 is TGTGCCAGTAGTGGGCTTGGGCAGGCCCATGAAAAACTGTTTTTT. Translating it yields CASSGLGQAHEKLFF.

The chain uses TRBV5-8 and TRBJ2-3; 8 nucleotides align to TRBD1. The V segment lost 7 bases and the J segment 0 bases; nucleotides outside the gene matches: 4. CDR3 length: 14 amino acids. CDR1 and CDR2 (germline): SGHTS, YDEGEE. The CDR3 reads CASQRTGSTDTQYF. The CDR3 coding sequence is TGTGCCAGCCAACGGACAGGGAGCACAGATACGCAGTATTTT.

The gene calls are TRBV5-1 and TRBJ2-2, with TRBD2 identical over 10 bases. This CDR3 comprises 15 residues. CDR1 is SGHRS, CDR2 YFSETQ, per germline. The J segment lost 4 bases and the V segment lost 5 bases, leaving 5 bases of the junction unmatched. As DNA, the CDR3 is TGCGCCAGCAGTCTAGCGGGGGTTACCACCGGGGAGCTGTTTTTT. Amino acid sequence: CASSLAGVTTGELFF.

This clone showed up just a few times. The gene calls are TRBV7-9 and TRBJ2-3; possibly TRBD2 for D (6 bases). The germline V and J ends were trimmed by 5 bases and 2 bases, with 11 bases remaining between them. Germline CDR1 reads SEHNR; CDR2 reads FQNEAQ (reference sequence). The CDR3 consists of 14 residues. CDR3 nucleotide sequence: TGTGCCAGCAGCCCGCCGGGGGACACAGATACGCAGTATTTT. Translated, it gives CASSPPGDTDTQYF.

The chain recombines TRBV6-5 with TRBJ1-2; 8 bases align to TRBD1. The CDR3 runs to 13 residues. The V and J ends lost 11 bases and 0 bases, in that order; junction bases with no gene match: 5. Germline V gene data show CDR1 as MNHEY and CDR2 as SVGAGI. In nucleotides, the CDR3 is TGTGCCGCTTGGGACAGGTCTAACTATGGCTACACCTTC. Translation: CAAWDRSNYGYTF.